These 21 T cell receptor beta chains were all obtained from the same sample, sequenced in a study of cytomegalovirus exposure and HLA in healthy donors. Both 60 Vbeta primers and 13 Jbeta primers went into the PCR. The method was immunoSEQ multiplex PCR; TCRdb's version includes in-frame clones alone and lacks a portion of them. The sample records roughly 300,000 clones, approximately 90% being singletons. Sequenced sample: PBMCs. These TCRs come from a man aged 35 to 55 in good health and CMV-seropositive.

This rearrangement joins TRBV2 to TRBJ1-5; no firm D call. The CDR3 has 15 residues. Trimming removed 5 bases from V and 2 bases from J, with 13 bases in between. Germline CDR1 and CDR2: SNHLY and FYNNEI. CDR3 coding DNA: TGTGCCAGCAGTCAGGACTTCGAAGGCAATCAGCCCCAGCATTTT. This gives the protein CASSQDFEGNQPQHF. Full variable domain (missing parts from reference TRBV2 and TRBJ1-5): EPEVTQTPSHQVTQMGQEVILRCVPISNHLYFYWYRQILGQKVEFLVSFYNNEISEKSEIFDDQFSVERPDGSNFTLKIRSTKLEDSAMYFCASSQDFEGNQPQHFGDGTRLSIL.

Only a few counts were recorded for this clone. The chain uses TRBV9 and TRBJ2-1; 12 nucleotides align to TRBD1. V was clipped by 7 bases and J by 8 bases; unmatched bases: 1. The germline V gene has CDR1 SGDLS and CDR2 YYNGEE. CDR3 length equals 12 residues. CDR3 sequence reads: CASGTGGYEQFF. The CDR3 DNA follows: TGTGCCAGCGGGACAGGGGGCTATGAGCAGTTCTTC.

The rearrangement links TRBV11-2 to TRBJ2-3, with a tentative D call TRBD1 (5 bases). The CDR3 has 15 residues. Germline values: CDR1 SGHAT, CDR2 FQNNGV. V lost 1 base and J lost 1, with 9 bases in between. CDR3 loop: CASSLGQSGTDTQYF. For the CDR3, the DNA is TGTGCCAGCAGCTTAGGACAGTCAGGCACAGATACGCAGTATTTT.

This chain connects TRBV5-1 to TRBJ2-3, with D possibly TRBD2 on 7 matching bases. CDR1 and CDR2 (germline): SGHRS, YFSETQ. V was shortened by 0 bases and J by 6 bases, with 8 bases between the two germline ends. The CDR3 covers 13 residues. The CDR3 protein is CASSLEGGDTQYF. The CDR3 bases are TGCGCCAGCAGCTTGGAGGGGGGGGATACGCAGTATTTT.

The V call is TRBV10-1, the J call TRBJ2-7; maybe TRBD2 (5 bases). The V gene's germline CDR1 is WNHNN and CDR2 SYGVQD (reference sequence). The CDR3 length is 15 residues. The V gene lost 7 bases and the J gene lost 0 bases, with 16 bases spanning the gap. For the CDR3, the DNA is TGCGCCAGCACCACCCGGAGGAGTAGCTCCTACGAGCAGTACTTC. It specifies CASTTRRSSSYEQYF.

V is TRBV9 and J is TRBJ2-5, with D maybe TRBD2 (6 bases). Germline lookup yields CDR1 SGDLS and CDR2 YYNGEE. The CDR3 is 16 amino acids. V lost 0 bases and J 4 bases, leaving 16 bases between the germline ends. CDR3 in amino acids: CASSVEAGRAGETQYF. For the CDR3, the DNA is TGTGCCAGCAGCGTAGAGGCGGGAAGGGCCGGAGAGACCCAGTACTTC.

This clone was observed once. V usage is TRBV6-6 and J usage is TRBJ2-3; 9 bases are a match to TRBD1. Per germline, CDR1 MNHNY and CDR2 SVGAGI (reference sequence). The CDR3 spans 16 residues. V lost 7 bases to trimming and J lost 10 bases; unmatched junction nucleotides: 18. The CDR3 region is CASNPPGQGLQGAQYF. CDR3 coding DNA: TGTGCCAGCAATCCCCCGGGACAGGGACTACAAGGTGCGCAGTATTTT.

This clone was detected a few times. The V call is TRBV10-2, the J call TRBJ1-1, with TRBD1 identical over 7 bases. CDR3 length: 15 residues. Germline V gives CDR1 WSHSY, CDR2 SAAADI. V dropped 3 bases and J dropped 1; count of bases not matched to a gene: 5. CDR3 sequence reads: CASSERHRGNTEAFF. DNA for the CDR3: TGCGCCAGCAGTGAACGCCACAGGGGGAACACTGAAGCTTTCTTT.

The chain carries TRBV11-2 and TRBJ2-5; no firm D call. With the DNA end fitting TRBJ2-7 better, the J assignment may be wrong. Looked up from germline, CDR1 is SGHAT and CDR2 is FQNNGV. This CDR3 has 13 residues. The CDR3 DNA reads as TGTGCCAGCAGCTTAGGAGGCCACTACGAGCAGTACTTC. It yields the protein CASSLGGHYEQYF.

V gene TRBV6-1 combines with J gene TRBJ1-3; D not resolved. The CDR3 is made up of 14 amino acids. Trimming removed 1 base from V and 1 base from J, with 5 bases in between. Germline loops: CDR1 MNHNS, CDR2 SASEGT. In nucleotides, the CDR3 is TGTGCCAGCAGTGAAGGCGATTCTGGAAACACCATATATTTT. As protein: CASSEGDSGNTIYF.

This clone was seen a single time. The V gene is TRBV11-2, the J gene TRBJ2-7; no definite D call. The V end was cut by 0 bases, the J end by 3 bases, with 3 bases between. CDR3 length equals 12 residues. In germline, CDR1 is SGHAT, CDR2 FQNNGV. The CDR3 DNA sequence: TGTGCCAGCAGCTTAGACCGCTACGAGCAGTACTTC. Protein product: CASSLDRYEQYF. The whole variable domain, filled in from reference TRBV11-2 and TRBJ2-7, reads EAGVAQSPRYKIIEKRQSVAFWCNPISGHATLYWYQQILGQGPKLLIQFQNNGVVDDSQLPKDRFSAERLKGVDSTLKIQPAKLEDSAVYLCASSLDRYEQYFGPGTRLTVT.

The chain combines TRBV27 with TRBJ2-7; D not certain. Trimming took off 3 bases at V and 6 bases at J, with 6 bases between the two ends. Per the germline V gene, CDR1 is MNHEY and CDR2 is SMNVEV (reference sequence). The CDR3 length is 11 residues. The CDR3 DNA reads TGTGCCAGCAGTTTTTACGGCGAGCAGTACTTC. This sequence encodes CASSFYGEQYF.

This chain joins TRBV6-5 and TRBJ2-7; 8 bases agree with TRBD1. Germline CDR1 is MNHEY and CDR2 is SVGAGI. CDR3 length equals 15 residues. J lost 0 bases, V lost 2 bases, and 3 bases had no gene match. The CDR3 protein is CASSYAGTGSYEQYF. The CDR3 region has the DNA TGTGCCAGCAGTTACGCCGGGACAGGCTCCTACGAGCAGTACTTC.

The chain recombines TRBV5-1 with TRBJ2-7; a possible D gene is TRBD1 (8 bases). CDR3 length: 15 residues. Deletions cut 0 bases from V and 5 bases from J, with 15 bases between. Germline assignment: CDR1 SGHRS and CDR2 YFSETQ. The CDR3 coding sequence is TGCGCCAGCAGCTTGGGACAGGGGAGGGTCGACGAGCAGTACTTC. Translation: CASSLGQGRVDEQYF.

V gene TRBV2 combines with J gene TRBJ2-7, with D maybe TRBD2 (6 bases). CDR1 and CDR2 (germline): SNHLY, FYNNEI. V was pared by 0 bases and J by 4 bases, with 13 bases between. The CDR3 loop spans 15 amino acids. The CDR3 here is CASSEAGGPSYEQYF. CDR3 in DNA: TGTGCCAGCAGTGAAGCGGGAGGACCCTCGTACGAGCAGTACTTC. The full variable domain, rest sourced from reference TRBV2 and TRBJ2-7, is EPEVTQTPSHQVTQMGQEVILRCVPISNHLYFYWYRQILGQKVEFLVSFYNNEISEKSEIFDDQFSVERPDGSNFTLKIRSTKLEDSAMYFCASSEAGGPSYEQYFGPGTRLTVT.

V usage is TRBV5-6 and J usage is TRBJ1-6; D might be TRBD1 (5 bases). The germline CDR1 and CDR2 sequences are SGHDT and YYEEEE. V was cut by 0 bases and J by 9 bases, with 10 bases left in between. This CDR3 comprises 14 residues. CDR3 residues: CASSLGGRGSPLHF. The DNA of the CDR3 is TGTGCCAGCAGCTTGGGAGGGAGGGGTTCACCCCTCCACTTT.

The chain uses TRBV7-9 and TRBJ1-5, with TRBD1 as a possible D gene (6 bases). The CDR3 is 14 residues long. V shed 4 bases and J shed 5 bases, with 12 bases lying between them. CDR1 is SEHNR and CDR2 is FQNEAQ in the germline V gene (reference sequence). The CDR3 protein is CASSSPDSDQPQHF. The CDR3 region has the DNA TGTGCCAGCAGCTCCCCGGACAGCGATCAGCCCCAGCATTTT.

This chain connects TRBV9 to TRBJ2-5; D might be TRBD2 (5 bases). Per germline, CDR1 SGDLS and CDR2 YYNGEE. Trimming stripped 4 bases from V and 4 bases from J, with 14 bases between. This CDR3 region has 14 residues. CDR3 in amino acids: CASSLNSGRETQYF. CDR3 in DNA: TGTGCCAGCAGCCTTAACTCGGGAAGAGAGACCCAGTACTTC. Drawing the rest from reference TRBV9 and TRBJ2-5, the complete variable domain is DSGVTQTPKHLITATGQRVTLRCSPRSGDLSVYWYQQSLDQGLQFLIQYYNGEERAKGNILERFSAQQFPDLHSELNLSSLELGDSALYFCASSLNSGRETQYFGPGTRLLVL.

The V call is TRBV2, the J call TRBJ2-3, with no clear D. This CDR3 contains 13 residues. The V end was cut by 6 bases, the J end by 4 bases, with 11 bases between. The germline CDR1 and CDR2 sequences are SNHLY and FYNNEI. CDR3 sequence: CASSPSSSDTQYF. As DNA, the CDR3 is TGTGCCAGCAGCCCTTCTAGTTCAGATACGCAGTATTTT.

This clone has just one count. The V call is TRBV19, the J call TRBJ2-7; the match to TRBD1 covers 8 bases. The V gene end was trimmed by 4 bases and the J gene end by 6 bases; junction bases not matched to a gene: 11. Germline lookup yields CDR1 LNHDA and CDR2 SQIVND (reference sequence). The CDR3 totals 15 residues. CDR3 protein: CASSTDRGIGSEQYF. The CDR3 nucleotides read TGTGCCAGTAGTACCGACAGGGGAATCGGCTCCGAGCAGTACTTC.

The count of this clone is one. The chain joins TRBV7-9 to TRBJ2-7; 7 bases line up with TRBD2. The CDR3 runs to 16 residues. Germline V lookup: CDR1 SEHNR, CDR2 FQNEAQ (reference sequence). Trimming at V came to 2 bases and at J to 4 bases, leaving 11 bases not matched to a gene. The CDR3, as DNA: TGTGCCAGCAGCTTACATATCGGGACTATGGGGTACGAGCAGTACTTC. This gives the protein CASSLHIGTMGYEQYF.